This entry describes one TCR beta chain. Its antigen remains unknown. No cell sorting was done before RNA was extracted from the tissue. More than 3 cm separated this lung sample from the edge of the tumor. This entry belongs to a study of tumor and adjacent non-tumor tissue in lung cancer. The study, taken as a whole, reports: Shorter survival was associated with higher TCR diversity in tumors. Tumor repertoires had a smaller top 100 clone share than normal lung.

TCRbeta libraries were built with three rounds of nested PCR, modified from ARM-PCR. One entry per CDR3 protein results from TCRdb running MiXCR on the multiplex PCR reads. The sample lists around 76,000 distinct CDR3 sequences, 76% seen once, with under 50% in the top ten. The CDR3 spans 16 residues. V shed 3 bases and J shed 6 bases, with 23 bases lying between them. From germline, CDR1 is SQVTM and CDR2 ANQGSEA. Sequencing input: distant non-tumor lung tissue. The TCR comes from a man between 65 and 85 years old with non-small cell lung cancer. The chain joins TRBV29-1 to TRBJ1-2; D is undetermined. The CDR3 reads CSVDPYQSSAKDGYTF. DNA of the CDR3: TGCAGCGTTGACCCCTATCAATCATCGGCAAAAGATGGCTACACCTTC.